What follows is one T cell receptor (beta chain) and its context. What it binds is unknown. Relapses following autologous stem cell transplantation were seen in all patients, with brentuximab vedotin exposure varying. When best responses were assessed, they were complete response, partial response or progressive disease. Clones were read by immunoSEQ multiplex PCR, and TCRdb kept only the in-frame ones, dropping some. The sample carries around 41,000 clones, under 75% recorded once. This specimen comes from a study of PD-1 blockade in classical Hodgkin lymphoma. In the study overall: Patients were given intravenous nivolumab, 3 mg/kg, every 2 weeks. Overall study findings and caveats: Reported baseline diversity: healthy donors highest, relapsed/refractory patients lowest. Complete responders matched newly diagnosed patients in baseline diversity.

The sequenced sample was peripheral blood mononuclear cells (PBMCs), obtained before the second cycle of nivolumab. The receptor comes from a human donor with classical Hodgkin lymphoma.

The CDR3 bases are TGTGCCAGCAGCTTAGAGGGTAGCTCTGGGGCCAACGTCCTGACTTTC. Residues: CASSLEGSSGANVLTF. The rearrangement joins TRBV7-6 to TRBJ2-6; D gene ambiguous. This CDR3 is built from 16 residues. Trimming removed 1 base at V and 0 bases at J, with 7 bases between. Germline values: CDR1 SGHVS, CDR2 FNYEAQ.